What follows are 22 T cell receptor beta chains derived from one specimen sequenced in a study of blood T cell repertoires in COVID-19 (dated by TCRdb to between 2020 and 2021). The receptor library was made with the immunoSEQ multiplex PCR assay. This is the immuneACCESS table as TCRdb keeps it, with only in-frame sequences that have V and J called. A part of the clones is gone; compared with another copy, unresolved V genes explain less than half, and the rest is unexplained. This sample holds approximately 240,000 clones; around nine tenths were observed only once. Approximately 2% of the sample is held by the ten biggest clonotypes. The specimen sequenced was PBMCs or T cells enriched from blood (not recorded which). Source of these receptors: a woman under 30 who had recovered from COVID-19.

This clone has a single count. The genes are TRBV14 and TRBJ2-1; D gene ambiguous. CDR1 and CDR2 from the germline V gene are SGHDN and FVKESK. CDR3 length: 17 amino acids. V lost 0 bases to trimming and J lost 6 bases, with 18 bases between them. CDR3 DNA sequence: TGTGCCAGCAGCCAAGAGTTGCATCCTTATAGTGGCAATGAGCAGTTCTTC. Translating gives CASSQELHPYSGNEQFF.

The CDR3 DNA reads TGTGCCAGCAGTTTTTCAGGCGGCTGGGGGGACTATGGCTACACCTTC. Translated, it gives CASSFSGGWGDYGYTF. V usage is TRBV28 and J usage is TRBJ1-2; a possible D gene is TRBD1 (5 bases). The CDR3 spans 16 residues. CDR1 and CDR2 (germline): MDHEN, SYDVKM. V lost 3 bases and J lost 3, with 17 bases in between.

The genes are TRBV6-6 and TRBJ2-7; TRBD2 matches at 9 bases. The V gene end was trimmed by 6 bases and the J gene end by 2 bases; junction bases not matched to a gene: 8. The CDR3 has 15 residues. CDR1 and CDR2 (germline): MNHNY, SVGAGI (reference sequence). CDR3 DNA sequence: TGTGCCAGCAGGATAGGGACTAGCACCACCTACGAGCAGTACTTC. It translates to CASRIGTSTTYEQYF.

The genes are TRBV11-3 and TRBJ2-7; possibly TRBD2 for D (6 bases). V was pared by 4 bases and J by 3 bases, with 16 bases between. The CDR3 extends over 15 amino acids. Germline V lookup: CDR1 SGHNT, CDR2 YENEEA. The CDR3 DNA reads TGTGCCAGCAGCTACCTCGCTGGAGGGCTCTACGAGCAGTACTTC. It is translated as CASSYLAGGLYEQYF.

In this sample, this clone turned up once. The V and J genes are TRBV11-1 and TRBJ2-3; tentatively, D is TRBD1 (6 bases). Trimming removed 5 bases from V and 5 bases from J, with 11 bases in between. Per the germline V gene, CDR1 is SGHAT and CDR2 is FQDESV (reference sequence). The CDR3 length is 13 residues. The CDR3 coding sequence is TGTGCCAGCAGCCGGAACAGGGAAGATACGCAGTATTTT. Encoded protein: CASSRNREDTQYF.

CDR3 in DNA: TGTGCCAGCAGTCGGACAGGGGAGGTTGGCTACACCTTC. Its translation: CASSRTGEVGYTF. This chain joins TRBV6-5 and TRBJ1-2; 9 bases fit TRBD1. The trim removed 5 bases at V and 7 bases at J, leaving 5 bases unmatched. The CDR3 contains 13 residues. Per the germline V gene, CDR1 is MNHEY and CDR2 is SVGAGI.

V is TRBV29-1 and J is TRBJ2-7; possibly TRBD1 for D (7 bases). Germline CDR1 is SQVTM and CDR2 is ANQGSEA. This CDR3 spans 13 amino acids. The V end was cut by 6 bases, the J end by 4 bases, with 16 bases between. CDR3 DNA: TGCAGCGTCGCAGGGGGGCGAGGGTACGAGCAGTACTTC. Protein sequence: CSVAGGRGYEQYF.

V is TRBV6-1 and J is TRBJ2-5; D gene ambiguous. CDR1 and CDR2 from the germline V gene are MNHNS and SASEGT. The CDR3 is 13 amino acids. V was clipped by 2 bases and J by 1 base, with 5 bases between them. The CDR3 coding sequence is TGTGCCAGCAGTGAACAGGCCCAAGAGACCCAGTACTTC. Translated, it gives CASSEQAQETQYF.

The chain couples TRBV24-1 to TRBJ2-2; 7 bases align to TRBD1. The germline gives CDR1 KGHDR, CDR2 SFDVKD. The CDR3 is 15 residues long. The trim removed 9 bases at V and 0 bases at J, leaving 6 bases unmatched. CDR3 amino acids: CATGRDRPNTGELFF. CDR3 DNA sequence: TGTGCCACCGGTCGGGACAGACCGAACACCGGGGAGCTGTTTTTT.

The genes are TRBV12-3 or TRBV12-4 and TRBJ1-2; D not certain. This CDR3 has 13 residues. V lost 5 bases, J lost 7 bases, and 14 bases lay in between. The CDR3 sequence is CASSLPPYSGYTF. CDR3 coding DNA: TGTGCCAGCAGTCTCCCCCCATACTCTGGCTACACCTTC.

The chain has TRBV10-3 and TRBJ2-7; weak D call: TRBD1 (5 bases). The CDR3 loop spans 14 amino acids. V was trimmed by 2 bases and J by 2 bases, leaving 10 bases between them. The germline V gene encodes CDR1 ENHRY and CDR2 SYGVKD. The CDR3 coding sequence is TGTGCCATCAGTGAGGGGCAGGGTGCCTACGAGCAGTACTTC. It encodes CAISEGQGAYEQYF.

V gene TRBV4-2 combines with J gene TRBJ2-5; 7 nucleotides line up with TRBD1. Germline assignment: CDR1 LGHNA and CDR2 YNFKEQ. V shed 4 bases, J shed 4 bases, and the junction held 9 bases outside the gene matches. The CDR3 has 15 amino acids. The CDR3 region is CASSLADRDVETQYF. The DNA of the CDR3 is TGTGCCAGCAGCCTCGCTGACAGGGATGTAGAGACCCAGTACTTC.

The chain couples TRBV11-3 to TRBJ1-3; D gene ambiguous. Trimming shortened V by 5 bases and J by 3 bases, and 11 bases separated the two germline ends. The CDR3 runs to 14 residues. The V gene's germline CDR1 is SGHNT and CDR2 YENEEA. Written as DNA, the CDR3 is TGTGCCAGCAGCGACCCGGGTGGTGGAAACACCATATATTTT. Translated: CASSDPGGGNTIYF. Together with reference TRBV11-3 and TRBJ1-3, the CDR3 gives the full variable domain: EAGVVQSPRYKIIEKKQPVAFWCNPISGHNTLYWYLQNLGQGPELLIRYENEEAVDDSQLPKDRFSAERLKGVDSTLKIQPAELGDSAVYLCASSDPGGGNTIYFGEGSWLTVV.

V gene TRBV18 combines with J gene TRBJ2-3; TRBD1 aligns across 8 bases. Trimming took 3 bases from V and 6 from J; bases not matched to a gene: 8. Germline V gene data show CDR1 as KGHSH and CDR2 as LQKENI. The length of the CDR3 is 15 residues. CDR3 in amino acids: CASSPQGTGSDTQYF. CDR3 in DNA: TGTGCCAGCTCACCCCAAGGGACAGGATCGGATACGCAGTATTTT.

The chain employs TRBV28 and TRBJ2-7; D is uncertain. The length of the CDR3 is 13 residues. Germline V CDR1 and CDR2: MDHEN, SYDVKM. With 1 base removed from V and 3 bases from J, the gap between germline ends came to 7 bases. The CDR3, as DNA: TGTGCCAGCAGTTTATATCAGAACTACGAGCAGTACTTC. This translates into CASSLYQNYEQYF.

The chain couples TRBV5-1 to TRBJ2-7; a possible D gene is TRBD2 (6 bases). Germline-derived CDR1 and CDR2 are SGHRS and YFSETQ. The CDR3 runs 15 residues. The V end was cut by 4 bases, the J end by 3 bases, with 17 bases between. The CDR3 here is CASSPDAGNGYEQYF. The CDR3 bases are TGCGCCAGCAGCCCCGATGCGGGGAACGGCTACGAGCAGTACTTC.

V gene TRBV18 combines with J gene TRBJ2-1, with 15 bases fitting TRBD2. The CDR3 is made up of 23 amino acids. The junction had 18 bases not matched to a gene; V was cut back by 3 bases and J by 0 bases. Germline assignment: CDR1 KGHSH and CDR2 LQKENI. The CDR3 DNA reads TGTGCCAGCTCACCGAGACAGGGGGTAGGACTAGCGGGAGGGCTTCACTCCTACAATGAGCAGTTCTTC. It yields the protein CASSPRQGVGLAGGLHSYNEQFF.

The gene calls are TRBV7-8 and TRBJ2-5, with D possibly being TRBD1 (5 bases). The germline CDR1 and CDR2 sequences are SGHVS and FQNEAQ. This CDR3 contains 15 residues. V dropped 9 bases and J dropped 1 base, with 18 bases sitting between them. The CDR3 nucleotides read TGTGCCAGTCAACTACCTCAGGGCCCCCAAGAGACCCAGTACTTC. Translation gives CASQLPQGPQETQYF.

The V gene is TRBV4-3, the J gene TRBJ1-2; 7 nucleotides align to TRBD1. Germline CDR1 is LGHNA and CDR2 is YSLEER. Trimming removed 4 bases from V and 2 bases from J; junction bases left unmatched: 4. The CDR3 is 14 amino acids. The CDR3 coding sequence is TGCGCCAGCAGCCGAGACAGGGCCAACTATGGCTACACCTTC. Amino acids: CASSRDRANYGYTF.

CDR3 loop: CASSLDAGLAGNEQFF. As DNA, the CDR3 is TGTGCCAGCAGCTTAGATGCAGGACTAGCGGGGAATGAGCAGTTCTTC. The J gene is TRBJ2-1, the V gene TRBV11-3; 12 bases map to TRBD2. V gave up 0 bases and J gave up 7 bases; unmatched junction bases: 4. The CDR3 sequence is 16 residues long. Germline-derived CDR1 and CDR2 are SGHNT and YENEEA.

The V gene is TRBV10-3, the J gene TRBJ1-5, with 10 bases fitting TRBD1. V shed 4 bases, J shed 15 bases, and the junction held 9 bases outside the gene matches. This CDR3 is 13 amino acids long. Germline lookup yields CDR1 ENHRY and CDR2 SYGVKD. DNA for the CDR3: TGTGCCATCAGTGCAAGACAGGGGGCGGTTGTGCATTTT. This encodes CAISARQGAVVHF.

The genes are TRBV7-3 and TRBJ2-5; 8 positions agree with TRBD1. CDR3 length: 14 residues. Per germline, CDR1 SGHTA and CDR2 FQGTGA. Trimming at V came to 5 bases and at J to 10 bases, leaving 12 bases not matched to a gene. CDR3 region: CASSPGGQGSVQYF. The CDR3 DNA sequence: TGTGCCAGCAGCCCAGGGGGCCAGGGAAGTGTCCAGTACTTC.